This T cell receptor beta chain came from a study of T cell responses to AZD1222 COVID-19 vaccine. Overall study context: Pooling was applied to second doses at about 4 or about 12 weeks. Study results and caveats: Nearly half of unique spike-specific TCRs reportedly avoided B.1.351 and B.1.1.7 mutated regions. Across the whole spike, CD4 TCRs peaked at regions 160-218 and 743-854. Donors skewed white British and female; clonal diversity was possibly underestimated.

Produced via immunoSEQ multiplex PCR; TCRdb's table is partial and in-frame only. The data contain 150,000 or so clones, about 91% of them seen just once; the ten biggest clones take up approximately 4.8%. With regard to this clone: The target antigen is unknown.

Trimming removed 6 bases at V and 4 bases at J, with 18 bases between. CDR1 and CDR2 (germline): SEHNR, FQNEAQ (reference sequence). The CDR3 is made up of 15 amino acids. The source material was peripheral blood, sampled on day 0 of AZD1222 vaccination. The TCR was taken from an adult in good health. The chain recombines TRBV7-9 with TRBJ1-2; D call uncertain. As DNA, the CDR3 is TGTGCCAGCAGTACCCGAGATGAGGGTGCCTATGGCTACACCTTC. This translates into CASSTRDEGAYGYTF.